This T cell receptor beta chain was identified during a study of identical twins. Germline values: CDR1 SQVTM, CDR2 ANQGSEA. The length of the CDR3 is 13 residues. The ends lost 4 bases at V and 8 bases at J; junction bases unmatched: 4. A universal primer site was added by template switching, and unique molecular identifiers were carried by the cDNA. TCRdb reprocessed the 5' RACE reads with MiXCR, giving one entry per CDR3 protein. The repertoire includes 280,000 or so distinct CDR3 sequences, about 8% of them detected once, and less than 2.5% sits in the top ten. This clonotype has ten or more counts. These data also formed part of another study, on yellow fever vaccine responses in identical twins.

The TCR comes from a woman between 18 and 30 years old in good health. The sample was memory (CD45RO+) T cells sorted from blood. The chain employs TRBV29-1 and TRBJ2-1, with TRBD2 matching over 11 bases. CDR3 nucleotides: TGCAGCGTTGTGGCACTAGCGGGAGATGAGCAGTTCTTC. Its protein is CSVVALAGDEQFF.